This T cell receptor beta chain was observed in a study of T-cell reconstitution after alpha-beta-depleted transplantation in children. Between the trimmed V and J ends, which lost 0 bases and 4 bases, there was a span of 18 bases. The CDR3 extends over 18 amino acids. Germline CDR1 is KGHDR and CDR2 is SFDVKD. It was with unique molecular identifiers that the TCRbeta library was prepared. TCRdb re-derived calls from the PCR reads in MiXCR, one entry per CDR3 protein. Of about 540,000 distinct CDR3 sequences in the sample, about 17% are singletons; the top ten hold approximately 3%. Sequenced here: PBMCs from the stem cell graft donor, sampled from the stem cell graft. The TCR was taken from a human donor who donated a stem cell graft to a child with acute lymphoblastic leukemia. The chain uses TRBV24-1 and TRBJ2-1; D perhaps matches TRBD1 (5 bases). CDR3 in DNA: TGTGCCACCAGTGATTTGGAGGTTGGGGCCACACCTTACAATGAGCAGTTCTTC. Encoded protein: CATSDLEVGATPYNEQFF.